This entry lists 5 T cell receptor beta chains sequenced from one sample in a study of beta chain features in type 1 diabetes. cDNA synthesis used the whole RNA isolate, giving expressed TCRB sequences. The repertoire was sequenced with immunoSEQ multiplex PCR; TCRdb's copy has only in-frame clones and lacks some. The data show around 400,000 clones, roughly 12% seen once. Material: naive CD4+ T cells from blood. The origin of the receptors is a man aged 18 to 30 in good health.

The V call is TRBV5-1, the J call TRBJ1-1; no clear D gene. V lost 0 bases to trimming and J lost 0 bases, with 15 bases between them. Germline assignment: CDR1 SGHRS and CDR2 YFSETQ. The CDR3 is 17 amino acids. CDR3 sequence reads: CASSLGAGGVMNTEAFF. The CDR3 DNA reads TGCGCCAGCAGCTTGGGGGCAGGAGGCGTGATGAACACTGAAGCTTTCTTT. The complete variable domain, with remaining parts taken from reference TRBV5-1 and TRBJ1-1, reads KAGVTQTPRYLIKTRGQQVTLSCSPISGHRSVSWYQQTPGQGLQFLFEYFSETQRNKGNFPGRFSGRQFSNSRSEMNVSTLELGDSALYLCASSLGAGGVMNTEAFFGQGTRLTVV.

V gene TRBV7-9 combines with J gene TRBJ1-5; D uncertain. The V end lost 6 bases, the J end lost 7 bases, and 10 bases lay between the germline ends. The germline gives CDR1 SEHNR, CDR2 FQNEAQ (reference sequence). This CDR3 region has 12 residues. The CDR3 nucleotides read TGTGCCAGCAGTCGAGGCGGACAGCCCCAGCATTTT. Translation: CASSRGGQPQHF.

The rearrangement links TRBV4-2 to TRBJ2-3; D is possibly TRBD2 (6 bases). V was pared by 4 bases and J by 2 bases, with 10 bases between. The CDR3 contains 14 residues. The germline V gene encodes CDR1 LGHNA and CDR2 YNFKEQ. The chain's CDR3 is CASSRLVATDTQYF. The CDR3 nucleotides are TGTGCCAGCAGCCGACTAGTTGCCACAGATACGCAGTATTTT.

This clone occurred a few times. This chain uses TRBV29-1 with TRBJ2-7; 7 bases match TRBD2. V lost 0 bases, J lost 0 bases, and 2 bases stayed unmatched. The germline V gene has CDR1 SQVTM and CDR2 ANQGSEA. This CDR3 contains 14 residues. The CDR3 region has the DNA TGCAGCGTTGAAGAGCGGGGGAGCTCCTACGAGCAGTACTTC. Its translation: CSVEERGSSYEQYF.

The gene calls are TRBV5-1 and TRBJ2-2, with D unclear. The V gene lost 1 base and the J gene lost 4 bases, with 8 bases spanning the gap. Germline V gene lookup returns CDR1 SGHRS and CDR2 YFSETQ. The CDR3 runs to 14 residues. CDR3 loop: CASSLFVFTGELFF. The CDR3 region has the DNA TGCGCCAGCAGCTTGTTTGTCTTCACCGGGGAGCTGTTTTTT.